This TCR beta chain was captured in a study of shared clonotypes between healthy human individuals. Study overall: CD4 naive cells filled three plates per donor, CD4 memory three, CD8 naive two and CD8 memory one.

Points on this clone: Its antigen is currently unknown.

Regarding the study as a whole: With several donors compared, approximately 5.5% of naive CD4 clonotypes were shared.

Per germline, CDR1 MGHRA and CDR2 YSYEKL. The ends were cut back, 2 bases at V and 2 bases at J, with 12 bases in the middle. The CDR3 sequence is 15 residues long. Produced via immunoSEQ multiplex PCR; TCRdb's table is partial and in-frame only. This repertoire shows around 700,000 clones, roughly 70% found once; its top ten account for 1.5% to 2%. This sequence was found in a woman younger than 45 in good health. V is TRBV4-1 and J is TRBJ1-2; D is unclear. Source material: memory CD4+ T cells sorted from blood. The sample's subset: CD45RA-negative fraction. The CDR3 loop is CASSQTLDGNYGYTF. The CDR3 nucleotides read TGCGCCAGCAGCCAAACCCTCGACGGAAACTATGGCTACACCTTC.